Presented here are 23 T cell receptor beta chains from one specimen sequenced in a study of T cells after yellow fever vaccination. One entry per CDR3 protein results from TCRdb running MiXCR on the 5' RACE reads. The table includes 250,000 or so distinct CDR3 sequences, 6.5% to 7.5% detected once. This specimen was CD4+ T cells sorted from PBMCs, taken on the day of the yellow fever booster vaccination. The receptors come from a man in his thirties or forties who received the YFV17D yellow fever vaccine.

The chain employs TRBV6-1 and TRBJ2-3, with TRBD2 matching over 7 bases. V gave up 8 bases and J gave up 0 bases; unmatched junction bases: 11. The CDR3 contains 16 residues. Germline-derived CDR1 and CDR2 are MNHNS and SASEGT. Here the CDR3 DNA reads TGTGCCAGCTGGAGAAACAGCGGGAAAAGCACAGATACGCAGTATTTT. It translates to CASWRNSGKSTDTQYF.

Here the CDR3 reads CASSYSPPGLVNYEQYF. CDR3 in DNA: TGTGCCAGCAGTTATAGTCCCCCAGGTCTGGTAAACTACGAGCAGTACTTC. The rearrangement uses TRBV6-5 and TRBJ2-7; no definite D call. V was trimmed by 3 bases and J by 3 bases, leaving 21 bases between them. Germline CDR1 MNHEY, CDR2 SVGAGI. This CDR3 is built from 17 residues.

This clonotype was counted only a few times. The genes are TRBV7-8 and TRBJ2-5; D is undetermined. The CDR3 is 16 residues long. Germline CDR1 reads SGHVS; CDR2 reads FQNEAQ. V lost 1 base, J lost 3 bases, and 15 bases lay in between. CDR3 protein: CASSLGPALTEETQYF. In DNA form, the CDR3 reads TGTGCCAGCAGCTTAGGTCCGGCGCTGACCGAAGAGACCCAGTACTTC. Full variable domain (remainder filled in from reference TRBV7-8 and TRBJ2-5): GAGVSQSPRYKVAKRGQDVALRCDPISGHVSLFWYQQALGQGPEFLTYFQNEAQLDKSGLPSDRFFAERPEGSVSTLKIQRTQQEDSAVYLCASSLGPALTEETQYFGPGTRLLVL.

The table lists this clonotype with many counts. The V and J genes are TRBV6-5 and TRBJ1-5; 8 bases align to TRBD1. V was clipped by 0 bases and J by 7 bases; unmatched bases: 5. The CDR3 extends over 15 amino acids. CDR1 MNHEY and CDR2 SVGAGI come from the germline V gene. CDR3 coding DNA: TGTGCCAGCAGTTACTCCCGGGACAGGCGCCAGCCCCAGCATTTT. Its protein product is CASSYSRDRRQPQHF.

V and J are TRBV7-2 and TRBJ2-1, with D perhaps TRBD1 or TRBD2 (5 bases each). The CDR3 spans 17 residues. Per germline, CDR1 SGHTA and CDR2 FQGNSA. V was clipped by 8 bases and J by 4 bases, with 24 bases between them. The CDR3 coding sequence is TGTGCCAGCTCCCTGAGGGGCCTAGGGAGTGCATACAATGAGCAGTTCTTC. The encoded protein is CASSLRGLGSAYNEQFF.

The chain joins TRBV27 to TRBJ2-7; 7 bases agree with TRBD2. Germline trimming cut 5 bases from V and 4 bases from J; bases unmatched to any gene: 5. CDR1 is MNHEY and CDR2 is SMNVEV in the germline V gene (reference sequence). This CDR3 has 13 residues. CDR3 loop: CASSIIGGYEQYF. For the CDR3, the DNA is TGTGCCAGCAGTATAATCGGGGGGTACGAGCAGTACTTC.

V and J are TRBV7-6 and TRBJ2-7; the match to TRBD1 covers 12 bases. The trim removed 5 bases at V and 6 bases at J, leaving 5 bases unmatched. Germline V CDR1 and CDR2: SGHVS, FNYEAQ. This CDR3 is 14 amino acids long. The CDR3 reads CASSGGQGAGEQYF. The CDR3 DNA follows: TGTGCCAGCAGCGGGGGACAGGGGGCTGGCGAGCAGTACTTC.

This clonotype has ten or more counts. CDR3 loop: CASSRRAANTGELFF. In DNA, the CDR3 is TGCGCCAGCAGCCGGAGGGCAGCCAACACCGGGGAGCTGTTTTTT. This chain links TRBV4-3 with TRBJ2-2, with D possibly being TRBD2 (6 bases). Trimming removed 4 bases at V and 2 bases at J, with 11 bases between. The CDR3 length is 15 residues. Germline lookup yields CDR1 LGHNA and CDR2 YSLEER.

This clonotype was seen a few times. CDR3 amino acids: CASSKTPGLITYNEQFF. CDR3 DNA: TGCGCCAGCAGCAAGACTCCTGGATTGATAACCTACAATGAGCAGTTCTTC. The chain carries TRBV4-3 and TRBJ2-1; D is unclear. The germline gives CDR1 LGHNA, CDR2 YSLEER. V lost 5 bases and J 2 bases, leaving 19 bases between the germline ends. The CDR3 runs to 17 residues.

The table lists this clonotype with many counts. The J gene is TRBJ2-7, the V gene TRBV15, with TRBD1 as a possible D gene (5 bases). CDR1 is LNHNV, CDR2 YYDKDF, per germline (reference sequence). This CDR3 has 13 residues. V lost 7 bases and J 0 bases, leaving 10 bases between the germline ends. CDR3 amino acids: CATKQVSSYEQYF. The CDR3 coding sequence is TGTGCCACCAAACAGGTTAGCTCCTACGAGCAGTACTTC.

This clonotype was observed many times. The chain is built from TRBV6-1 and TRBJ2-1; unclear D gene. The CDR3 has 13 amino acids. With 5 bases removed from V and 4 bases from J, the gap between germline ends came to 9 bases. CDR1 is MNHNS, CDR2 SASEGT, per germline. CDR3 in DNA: TGTGCCAGCAGTCCACCGGGTTACAATGAGCAGTTCTTC. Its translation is CASSPPGYNEQFF.

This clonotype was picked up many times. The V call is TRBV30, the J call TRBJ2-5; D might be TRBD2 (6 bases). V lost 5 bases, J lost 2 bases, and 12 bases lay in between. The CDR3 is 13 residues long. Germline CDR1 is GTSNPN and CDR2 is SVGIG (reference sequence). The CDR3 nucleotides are TGTGCCTGGCACCGACTAGTACAAGAGACCCAGTACTTC. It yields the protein CAWHRLVQETQYF.

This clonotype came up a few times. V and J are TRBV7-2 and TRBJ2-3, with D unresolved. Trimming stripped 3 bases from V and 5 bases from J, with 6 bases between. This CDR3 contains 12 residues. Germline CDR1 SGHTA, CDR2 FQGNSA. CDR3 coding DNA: TGTGCCAGCAGCTTTCTCCTAGATACGCAGTATTTT. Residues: CASSFLLDTQYF.

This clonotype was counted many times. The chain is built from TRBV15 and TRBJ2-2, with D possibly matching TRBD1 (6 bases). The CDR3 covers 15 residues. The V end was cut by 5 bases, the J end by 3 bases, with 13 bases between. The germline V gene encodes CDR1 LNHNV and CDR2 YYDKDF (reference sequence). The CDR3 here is CATSRRQAYTGELFF. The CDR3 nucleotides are TGTGCCACCAGCCGCCGACAGGCTTACACCGGGGAGCTGTTTTTT.

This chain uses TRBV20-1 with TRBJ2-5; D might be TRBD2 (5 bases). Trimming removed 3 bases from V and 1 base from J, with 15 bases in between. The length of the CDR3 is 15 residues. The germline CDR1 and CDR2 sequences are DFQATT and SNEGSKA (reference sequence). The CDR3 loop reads CSASSTTGRQETQYF. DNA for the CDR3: TGCAGTGCTAGTTCGACTACCGGACGCCAAGAGACCCAGTACTTC.

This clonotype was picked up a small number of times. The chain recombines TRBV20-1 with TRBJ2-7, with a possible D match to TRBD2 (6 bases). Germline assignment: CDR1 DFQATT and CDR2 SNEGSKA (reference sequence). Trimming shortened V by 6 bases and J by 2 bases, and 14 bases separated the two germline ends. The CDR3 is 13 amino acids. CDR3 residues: CSARTGEPYEQYF. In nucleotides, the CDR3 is TGCAGTGCAAGGACGGGAGAACCCTACGAGCAGTACTTC.

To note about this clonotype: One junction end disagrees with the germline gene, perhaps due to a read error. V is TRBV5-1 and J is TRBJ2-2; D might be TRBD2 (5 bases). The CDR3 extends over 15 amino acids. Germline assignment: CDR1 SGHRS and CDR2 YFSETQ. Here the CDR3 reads CASSLEPAAAGELFF. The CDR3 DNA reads TGCGCCAGCAGCTTGGAGCCAGCAGCGGCCGGGGAACTGTTTTTT.

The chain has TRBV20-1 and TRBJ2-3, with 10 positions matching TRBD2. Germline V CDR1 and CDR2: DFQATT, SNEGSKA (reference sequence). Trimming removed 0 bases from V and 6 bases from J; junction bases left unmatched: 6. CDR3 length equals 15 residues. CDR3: CSARDSSGRIDTQYF. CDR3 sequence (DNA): TGCAGTGCTAGAGATTCTAGCGGGAGAATTGATACGCAGTATTTT.

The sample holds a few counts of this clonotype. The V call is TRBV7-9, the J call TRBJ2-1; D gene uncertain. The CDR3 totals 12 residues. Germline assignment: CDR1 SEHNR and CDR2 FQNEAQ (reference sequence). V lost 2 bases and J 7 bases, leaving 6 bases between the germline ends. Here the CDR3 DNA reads TGTGCCAGCAGCTTAATAGAGAATGAGCAGTTCTTC. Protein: CASSLIENEQFF.

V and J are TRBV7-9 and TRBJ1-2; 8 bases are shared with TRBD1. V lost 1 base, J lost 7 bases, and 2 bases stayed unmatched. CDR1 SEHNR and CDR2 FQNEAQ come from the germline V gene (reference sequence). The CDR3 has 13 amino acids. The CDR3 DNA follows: TGTGCCAGCAGCTTAGATGGGACAGGTGGCTACACCTTC. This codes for CASSLDGTGGYTF.

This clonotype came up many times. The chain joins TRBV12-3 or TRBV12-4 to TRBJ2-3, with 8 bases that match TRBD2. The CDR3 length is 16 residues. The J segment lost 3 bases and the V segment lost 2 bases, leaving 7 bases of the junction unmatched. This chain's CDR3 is CASSLSPGGATDTQYF. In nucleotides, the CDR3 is TGTGCCAGCAGTTTATCCCCGGGAGGGGCGACAGATACGCAGTATTTT.

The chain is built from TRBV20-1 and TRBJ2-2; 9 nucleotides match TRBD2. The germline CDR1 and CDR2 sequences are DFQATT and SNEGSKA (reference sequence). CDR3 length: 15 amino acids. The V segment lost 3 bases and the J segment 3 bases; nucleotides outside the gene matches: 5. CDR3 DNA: TGCAGTGCTAGTGGCGGGAGGGCCTACACCGGGGAGCTGTTTTTT. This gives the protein CSASGGRAYTGELFF.

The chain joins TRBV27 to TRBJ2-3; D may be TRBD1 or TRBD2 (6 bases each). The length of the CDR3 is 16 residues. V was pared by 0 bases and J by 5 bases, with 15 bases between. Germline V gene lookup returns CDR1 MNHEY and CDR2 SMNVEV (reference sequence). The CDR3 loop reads CASSLSGVGGGDTQYF. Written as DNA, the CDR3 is TGTGCCAGCAGTTTATCGGGGGTCGGAGGGGGAGATACGCAGTATTTT.